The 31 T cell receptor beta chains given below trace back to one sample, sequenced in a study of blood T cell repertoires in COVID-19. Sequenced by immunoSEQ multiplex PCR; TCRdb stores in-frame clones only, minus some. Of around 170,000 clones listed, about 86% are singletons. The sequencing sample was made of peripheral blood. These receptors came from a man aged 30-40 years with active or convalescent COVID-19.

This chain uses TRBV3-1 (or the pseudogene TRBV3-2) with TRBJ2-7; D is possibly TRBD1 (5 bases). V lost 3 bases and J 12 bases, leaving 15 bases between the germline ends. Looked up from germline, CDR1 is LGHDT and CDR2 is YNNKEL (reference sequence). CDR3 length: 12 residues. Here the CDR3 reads CASSHAKQDTYF. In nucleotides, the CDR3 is TGTGCCAGCAGCCACGCTAAACAGGATACGTACTTC.

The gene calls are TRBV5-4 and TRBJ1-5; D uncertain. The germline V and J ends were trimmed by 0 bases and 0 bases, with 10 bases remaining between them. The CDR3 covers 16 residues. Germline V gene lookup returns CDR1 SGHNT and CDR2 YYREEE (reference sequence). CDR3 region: CASSLGPRDSNQPQHF. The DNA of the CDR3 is TGTGCCAGCAGCTTGGGGCCGCGGGATAGCAATCAGCCCCAGCATTTT.

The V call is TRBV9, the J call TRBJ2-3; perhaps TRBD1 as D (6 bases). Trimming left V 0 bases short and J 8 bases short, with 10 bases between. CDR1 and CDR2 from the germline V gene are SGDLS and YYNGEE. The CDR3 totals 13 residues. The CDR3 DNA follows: TGTGCCAGCAGCGTAGTCAGGGGCGGTACGCAGTATTTT. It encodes CASSVVRGGTQYF.

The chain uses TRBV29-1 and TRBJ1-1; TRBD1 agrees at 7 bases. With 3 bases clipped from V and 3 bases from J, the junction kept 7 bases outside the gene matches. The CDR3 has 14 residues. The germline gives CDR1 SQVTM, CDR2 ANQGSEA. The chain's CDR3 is CSVDGETGYTEAFF. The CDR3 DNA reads TGCAGCGTTGATGGGGAGACAGGGTACACTGAAGCTTTCTTT.

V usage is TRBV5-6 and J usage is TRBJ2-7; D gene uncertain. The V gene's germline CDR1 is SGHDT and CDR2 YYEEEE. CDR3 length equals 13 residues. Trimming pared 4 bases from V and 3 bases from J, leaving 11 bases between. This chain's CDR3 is CASSPGGVYEQYF. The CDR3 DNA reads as TGTGCCAGCAGCCCCGGCGGAGTCTACGAGCAGTACTTC.

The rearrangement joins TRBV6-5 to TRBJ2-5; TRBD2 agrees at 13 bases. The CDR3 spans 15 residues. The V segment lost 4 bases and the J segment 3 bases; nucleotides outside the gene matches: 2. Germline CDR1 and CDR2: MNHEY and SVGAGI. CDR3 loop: CASSLTSGRKETQYF. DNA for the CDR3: TGTGCCAGCAGTTTGACTAGCGGGAGGAAAGAGACCCAGTACTTC.

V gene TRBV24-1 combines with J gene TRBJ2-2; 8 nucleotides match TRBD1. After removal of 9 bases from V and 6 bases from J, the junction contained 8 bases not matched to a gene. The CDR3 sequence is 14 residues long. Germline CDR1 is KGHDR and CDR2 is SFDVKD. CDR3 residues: CATAPGGPAGELFF. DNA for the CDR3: TGTGCCACCGCCCCAGGGGGCCCGGCCGGGGAGCTGTTTTTT.

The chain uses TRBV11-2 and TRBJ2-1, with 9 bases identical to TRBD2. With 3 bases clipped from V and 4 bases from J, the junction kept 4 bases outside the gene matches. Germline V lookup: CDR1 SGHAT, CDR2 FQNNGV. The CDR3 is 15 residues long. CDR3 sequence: CASSFQREAYNEQFF. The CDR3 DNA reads TGTGCCAGCAGCTTTCAGCGGGAGGCTTACAATGAGCAGTTCTTC.

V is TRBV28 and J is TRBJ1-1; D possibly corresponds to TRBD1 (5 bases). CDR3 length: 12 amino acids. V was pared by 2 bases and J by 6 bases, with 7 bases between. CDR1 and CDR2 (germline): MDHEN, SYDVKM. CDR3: CASSLGGAEAFF. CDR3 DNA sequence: TGTGCCAGCAGTTTAGGAGGGGCTGAAGCTTTCTTT.

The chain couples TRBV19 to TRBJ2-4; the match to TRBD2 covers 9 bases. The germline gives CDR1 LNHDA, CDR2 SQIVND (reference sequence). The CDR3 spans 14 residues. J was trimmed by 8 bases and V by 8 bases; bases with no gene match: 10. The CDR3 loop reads CASGEQGGGDIQYF. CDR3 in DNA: TGTGCCAGTGGCGAGCAGGGCGGGGGGGACATTCAGTACTTC.

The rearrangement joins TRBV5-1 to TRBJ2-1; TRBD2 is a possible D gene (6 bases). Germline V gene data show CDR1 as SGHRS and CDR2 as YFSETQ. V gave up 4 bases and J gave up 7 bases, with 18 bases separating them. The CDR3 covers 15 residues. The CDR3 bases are TGCGCCAGCAGCCTAGACGGGGACTTCAGAAATGAGCAGTTCTTC. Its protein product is CASSLDGDFRNEQFF.

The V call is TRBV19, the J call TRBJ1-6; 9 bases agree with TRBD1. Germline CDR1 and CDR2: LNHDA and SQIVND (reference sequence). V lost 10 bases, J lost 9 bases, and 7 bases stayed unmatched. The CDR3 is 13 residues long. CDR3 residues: CAIGTGRGSPLHF. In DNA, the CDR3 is TGTGCCATCGGGACAGGGCGAGGTTCACCCCTCCACTTT.

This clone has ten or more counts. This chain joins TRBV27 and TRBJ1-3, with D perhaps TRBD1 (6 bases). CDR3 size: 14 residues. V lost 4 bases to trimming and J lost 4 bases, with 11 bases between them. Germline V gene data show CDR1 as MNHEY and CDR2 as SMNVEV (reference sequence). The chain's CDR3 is CASSSMQGGNTIYF. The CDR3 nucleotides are TGTGCCAGCAGTTCCATGCAGGGGGGAAACACCATATATTTT.

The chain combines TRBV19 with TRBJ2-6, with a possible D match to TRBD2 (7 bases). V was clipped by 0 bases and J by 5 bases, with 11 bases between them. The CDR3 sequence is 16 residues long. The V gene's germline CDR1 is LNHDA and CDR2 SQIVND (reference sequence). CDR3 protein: CASSIDGRGWANVLTF. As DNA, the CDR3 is TGTGCCAGTAGTATAGATGGGAGGGGGTGGGCCAACGTCCTGACTTTC.

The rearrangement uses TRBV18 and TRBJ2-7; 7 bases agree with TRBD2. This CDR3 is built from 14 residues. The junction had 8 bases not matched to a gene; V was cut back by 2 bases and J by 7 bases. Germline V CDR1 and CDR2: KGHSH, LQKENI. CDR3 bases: TGTGCCAGCTCACCAGTCGGGGAGGGAGGGGAGCAGTACGTC. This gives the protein CASSPVGEGGEQYV.

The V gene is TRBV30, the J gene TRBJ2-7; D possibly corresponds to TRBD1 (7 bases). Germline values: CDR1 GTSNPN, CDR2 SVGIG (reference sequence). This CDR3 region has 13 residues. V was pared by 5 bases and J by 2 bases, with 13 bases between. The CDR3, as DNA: TGTGCCTGGGGACAGGCGGGGCCCTACGAGCAGTACTTC. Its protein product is CAWGQAGPYEQYF.

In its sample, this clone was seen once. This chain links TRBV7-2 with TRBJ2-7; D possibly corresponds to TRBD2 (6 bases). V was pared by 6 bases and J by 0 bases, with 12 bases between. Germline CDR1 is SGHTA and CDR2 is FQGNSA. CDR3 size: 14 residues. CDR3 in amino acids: CASSSDGGSYEQYF. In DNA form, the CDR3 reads TGTGCCAGCAGTTCAGACGGGGGCTCCTACGAGCAGTACTTC.

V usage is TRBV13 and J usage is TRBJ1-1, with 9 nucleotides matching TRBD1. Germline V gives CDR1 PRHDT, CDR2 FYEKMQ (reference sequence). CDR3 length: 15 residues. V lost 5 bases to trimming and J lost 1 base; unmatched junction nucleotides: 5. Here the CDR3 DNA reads TGTGCCAGCAGCACGACAGGGGGTCCGAACACTGAAGCTTTCTTT. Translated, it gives CASSTTGGPNTEAFF.

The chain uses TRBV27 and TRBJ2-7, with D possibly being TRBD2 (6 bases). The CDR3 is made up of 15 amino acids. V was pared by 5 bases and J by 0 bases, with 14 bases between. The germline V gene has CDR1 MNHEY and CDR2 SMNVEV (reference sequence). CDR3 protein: CASSGWGVGSYEQYF. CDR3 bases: TGTGCCAGCAGTGGGTGGGGGGTCGGCTCCTACGAGCAGTACTTC.

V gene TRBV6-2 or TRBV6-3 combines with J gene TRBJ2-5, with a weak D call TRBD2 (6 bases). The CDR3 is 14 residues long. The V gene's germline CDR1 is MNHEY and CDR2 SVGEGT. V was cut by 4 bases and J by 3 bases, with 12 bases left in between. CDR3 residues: CASSSGTAEETQYF. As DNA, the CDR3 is TGTGCCAGCAGTTCGGGGACTGCAGAAGAGACCCAGTACTTC.

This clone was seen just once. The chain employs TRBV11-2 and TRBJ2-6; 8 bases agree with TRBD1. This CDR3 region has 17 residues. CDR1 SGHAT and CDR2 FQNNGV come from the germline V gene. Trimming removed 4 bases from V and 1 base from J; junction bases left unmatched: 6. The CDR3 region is CASSSNRGASGANVLTF. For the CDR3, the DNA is TGTGCCAGCAGCTCGAACAGGGGGGCGTCTGGGGCCAACGTCCTGACTTTC.

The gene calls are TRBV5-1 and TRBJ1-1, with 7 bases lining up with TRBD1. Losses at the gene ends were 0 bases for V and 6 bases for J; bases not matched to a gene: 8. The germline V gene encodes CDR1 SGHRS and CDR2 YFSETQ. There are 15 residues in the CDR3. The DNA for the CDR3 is TGCGCCAGCAGCTTGGCCGAGGGGGCGCAGGCTGAAGCTTTCTTT. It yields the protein CASSLAEGAQAEAFF.

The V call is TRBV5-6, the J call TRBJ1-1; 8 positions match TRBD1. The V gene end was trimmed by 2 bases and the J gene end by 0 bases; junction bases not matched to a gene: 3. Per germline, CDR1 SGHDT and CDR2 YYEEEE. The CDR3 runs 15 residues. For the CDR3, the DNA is TGTGCCAGCAGCTTTTACAGGGGGTTGAACACTGAAGCTTTCTTT. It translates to CASSFYRGLNTEAFF.

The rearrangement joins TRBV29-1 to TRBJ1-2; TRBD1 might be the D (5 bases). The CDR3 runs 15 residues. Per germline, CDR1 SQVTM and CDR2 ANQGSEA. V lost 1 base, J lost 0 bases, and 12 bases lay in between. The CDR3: CSVEVGTGTNYGYTF. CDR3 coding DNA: TGCAGCGTTGAAGTCGGCACAGGAACTAACTATGGCTACACCTTC.

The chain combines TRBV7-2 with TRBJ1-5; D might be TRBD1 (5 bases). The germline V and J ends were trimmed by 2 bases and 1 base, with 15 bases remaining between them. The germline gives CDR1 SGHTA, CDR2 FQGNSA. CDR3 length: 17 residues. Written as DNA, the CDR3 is TGTGCCAGCAGCTTATCCGCCGGGGGTGGGAGCAATCAGCCCCAGCATTTT. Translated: CASSLSAGGGSNQPQHF. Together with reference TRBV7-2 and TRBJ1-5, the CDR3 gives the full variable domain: GAGVSQSPSNKVTEKGKDVELRCDPISGHTALYWYRQSLGQGLEFLIYFQGNSAPDKSGLPSDRFSAERTGGSVSTLTIQRTQQEDSAVYLCASSLSAGGGSNQPQHFGDGTRLSIL.

In DNA form, the CDR3 reads TGTGCCAGCAGTGAACTCCCGTCAGGGGGCTTAGAGACCCAGTACTTC. As protein: CASSELPSGGLETQYF. The genes are TRBV2 and TRBJ2-5; 8 positions match TRBD1. This CDR3 comprises 16 residues. Germline CDR1 is SNHLY and CDR2 is FYNNEI. The junction had 9 bases not matched to a gene; V was cut back by 2 bases and J by 4 bases.

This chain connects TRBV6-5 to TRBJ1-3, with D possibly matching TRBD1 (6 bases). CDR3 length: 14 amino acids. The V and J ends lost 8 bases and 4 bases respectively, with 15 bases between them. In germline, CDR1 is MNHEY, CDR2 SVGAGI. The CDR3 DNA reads TGTGCCAGCCTGAGGGGGAGTTCCGGAAACACCATATATTTT. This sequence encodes CASLRGSSGNTIYF.

The CDR3 nucleotides are TGTGCCAGCAGCTTAGCGGGGGCTTCGGGTAGTCAGCCCCAGCATTTT. The encoded protein is CASSLAGASGSQPQHF. The V and J genes are TRBV7-9 and TRBJ1-5; D is possibly TRBD1 (6 bases). V was cut by 0 bases and J by 6 bases, with 15 bases left in between. Germline V CDR1 and CDR2: SEHNR, FQNEAQ (reference sequence). The CDR3 extends over 16 amino acids.

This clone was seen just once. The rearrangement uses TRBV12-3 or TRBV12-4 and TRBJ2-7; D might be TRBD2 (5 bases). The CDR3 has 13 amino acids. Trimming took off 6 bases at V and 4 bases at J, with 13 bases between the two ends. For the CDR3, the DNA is TGTGCCAGCAGCTTTGGTAGCGAATACGAGCAGTACTTC. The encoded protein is CASSFGSEYEQYF.

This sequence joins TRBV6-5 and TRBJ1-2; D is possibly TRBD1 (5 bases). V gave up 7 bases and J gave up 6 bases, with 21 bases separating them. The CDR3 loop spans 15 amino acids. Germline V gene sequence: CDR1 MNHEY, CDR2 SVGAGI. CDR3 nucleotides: TGTGCCAGCATAGGCGGGGACGCGAAAGGGGATGGCTACACCTTC. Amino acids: CASIGGDAKGDGYTF.

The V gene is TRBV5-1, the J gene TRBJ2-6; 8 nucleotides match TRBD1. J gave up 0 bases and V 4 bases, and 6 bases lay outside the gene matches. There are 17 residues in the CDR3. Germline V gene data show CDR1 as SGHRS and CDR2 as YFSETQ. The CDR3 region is CASSLGQGPSGANVLTF. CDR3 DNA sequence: TGCGCCAGCAGCCTCGGACAGGGACCCTCTGGGGCCAACGTCCTGACTTTC.